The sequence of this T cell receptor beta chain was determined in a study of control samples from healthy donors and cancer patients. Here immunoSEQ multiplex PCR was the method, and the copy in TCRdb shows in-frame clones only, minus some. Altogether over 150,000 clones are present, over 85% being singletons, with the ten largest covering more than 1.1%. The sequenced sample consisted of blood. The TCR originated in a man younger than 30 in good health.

The CDR3 sequence: CASAQGGNSPLHF. CDR3 coding DNA: TGTGCCAGCGCCCAGGGAGGTAATTCACCCCTCCACTTT. V and J are TRBV27 and TRBJ1-6; perhaps TRBD1 as D (5 bases). This CDR3 contains 13 residues. The ends were cut back, 8 bases at V and 6 bases at J, with 11 bases in the middle. Germline V CDR1 and CDR2: MNHEY, SMNVEV (reference sequence).